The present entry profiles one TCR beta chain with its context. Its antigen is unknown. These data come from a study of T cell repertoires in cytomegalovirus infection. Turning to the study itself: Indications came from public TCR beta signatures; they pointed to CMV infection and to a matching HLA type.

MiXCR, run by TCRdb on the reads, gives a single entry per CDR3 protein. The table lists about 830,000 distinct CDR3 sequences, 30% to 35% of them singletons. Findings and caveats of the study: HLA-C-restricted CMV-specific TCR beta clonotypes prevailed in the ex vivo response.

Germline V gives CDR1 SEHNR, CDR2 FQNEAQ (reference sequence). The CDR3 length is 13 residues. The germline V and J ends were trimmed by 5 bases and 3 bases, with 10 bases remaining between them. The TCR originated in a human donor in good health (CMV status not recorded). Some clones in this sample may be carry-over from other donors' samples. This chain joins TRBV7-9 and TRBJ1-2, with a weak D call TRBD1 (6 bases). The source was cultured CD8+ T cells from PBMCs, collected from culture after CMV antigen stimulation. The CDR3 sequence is CASSQQGHYGYTF. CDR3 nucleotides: TGTGCCAGCAGCCAACAGGGCCACTATGGCTACACCTTC.